These 26 T cell receptor beta chains were sequenced from one sample in a study of cytomegalovirus exposure and HLA in healthy donors listed by TCRdb under 2017. Receptor libraries were prepared by the immunoSEQ multiplex PCR assay. TCRdb holds this immuneACCESS table with in-frame rearrangements only. Some clones are missing; in checked studies, unresolved V genes explain under half, and the rest has no known cause. The sample table records under 60,000 clones; about 90% of these occur just once. The ten biggest clones cover under 8.5% of the sample. Specimen: PBMCs. The source is a woman aged 25 to 39 in good health and CMV-seronegative.

V and J are TRBV7-6 and TRBJ1-2; 10 bases are shared with TRBD1. Germline V CDR1 and CDR2: SGHVS, FNYEAQ. V was pared by 4 bases and J by 4 bases, with 3 bases of the junction left unmatched. The CDR3 has 14 residues. CDR3 residues: CASSSTGGSYGYTF. DNA for the CDR3: TGTGCCAGCAGCTCGACAGGGGGCAGCTATGGCTACACCTTC. Looking up the rest from reference TRBV7-6 and TRBJ1-2 gives the full variable domain: GAGVSQSPRYKVTKRGQDVALRCDPISGHVSLYWYRQALGQGPEFLTYFNYEAQQDKSGLPNDRFSAERPEGSISTLTIQRTEQRDSAMYRCASSSTGGSYGYTFGSGTRLTVV.

The chain is built from TRBV5-6 and TRBJ2-1, with 11 bases aligning to TRBD2. V trimming: 3 bases; J trimming: 2 bases; junction bases outside the gene matches: 1. Germline assignment: CDR1 SGHDT and CDR2 YYEEEE. This CDR3 is 15 amino acids long. CDR3 nucleotides: TGTGCCAGCAGCTCGGGACTAGCGGCCTACAATGAGCAGTTCTTC. It is translated as CASSSGLAAYNEQFF.

The rearrangement uses TRBV6-4 and TRBJ1-2; tentative D call: TRBD1 (6 bases). The CDR3 runs to 15 residues. The germline gives CDR1 MRHNA, CDR2 SNTAGT. V lost 0 bases and J lost 7, with 15 bases in between. CDR3 region: CASSDSMGARGGYTF. CDR3 coding DNA: TGTGCCAGCAGTGACTCGATGGGGGCTAGAGGTGGCTACACCTTC.

The rearrangement links TRBV5-1 to TRBJ2-7, with 8 bases fitting TRBD1. V lost 4 bases to trimming and J lost 5 bases; unmatched junction nucleotides: 11. This CDR3 region has 15 residues. In germline, CDR1 is SGHRS, CDR2 YFSETQ. The CDR3 DNA reads TGCGCCAGCAGCCTGCAGGGGGCTATCAACGACGAGCAGTACTTC. Translated, it gives CASSLQGAINDEQYF. The variable domain in full, completed from reference TRBV5-1 and TRBJ2-7, reads KAGVTQTPRYLIKTRGQQVTLSCSPISGHRSVSWYQQTPGQGLQFLFEYFSETQRNKGNFPGRFSGRQFSNSRSEMNVSTLELGDSALYLCASSLQGAINDEQYFGPGTRLTVT.

This clone was seen just once. The V and J genes are TRBV7-2 and TRBJ2-7, with 9 bases aligning to TRBD1. The CDR3 consists of 14 residues. J lost 3 bases, V lost 5 bases, and 5 bases had no gene match. Germline V lookup: CDR1 SGHTA, CDR2 FQGNSA. CDR3 residues: CASSPTGGVYEQYF. As DNA, the CDR3 is TGTGCCAGCAGCCCCACAGGGGGCGTCTACGAGCAGTACTTC. The full variable domain, completed using reference TRBV7-2 and TRBJ2-7, is GAGVSQSPSNKVTEKGKDVELRCDPISGHTALYWYRQSLGQGLEFLIYFQGNSAPDKSGLPSDRFSAERTGGSVSTLTIQRTQQEDSAVYLCASSPTGGVYEQYFGPGTRLTVT.

This chain uses TRBV13 with TRBJ2-1; possible D gene TRBD1, 6 bases. The CDR3 has 16 residues. V was trimmed by 6 bases and J by 9 bases, leaving 24 bases between them. Germline assignment: CDR1 PRHDT and CDR2 FYEKMQ (reference sequence). CDR3 sequence (DNA): TGTGCCAGCAGTACGACAGGCCAAGGTACGAGCCTTGAGCAGTTCTTC. This encodes CASSTTGQGTSLEQFF. Variable domain in full (rest from reference TRBV13 and TRBJ2-1): AAGVIQSPRHLIKEKRETATLKCYPIPRHDTVYWYQQGPGQDPQFLISFYEKMQSDKGSIPDRFSAQQFSDYHSELNMSSLELGDSALYFCASSTTGQGTSLEQFFGPGTRLTVL.

The chain links TRBV6-6 to TRBJ1-1; 7 bases fit TRBD1. V lost 7 bases and J lost 1; bases outside the gene matches: 6. The CDR3 extends over 14 amino acids. Germline V gives CDR1 MNHNY, CDR2 SVGAGI (reference sequence). For the CDR3, the DNA is TGTGCCAGCATCAAACAGGGGACGAACACTGAAGCTTTCTTT. Its protein product is CASIKQGTNTEAFF.

The V gene is TRBV5-1, the J gene TRBJ2-3, with TRBD2 matching 7 bases. This CDR3 has 18 residues. Germline V gene sequence: CDR1 SGHRS, CDR2 YFSETQ. J gave up 3 bases and V 0 bases, and 13 bases lay outside the gene matches. CDR3: CASSLVGGSLGRTDTQYF. The CDR3 bases are TGCGCCAGCAGCTTGGTTGGCGGGAGCCTCGGAAGAACAGATACGCAGTATTTT. Filled out from reference TRBV5-1 and TRBJ2-3, the complete variable domain reads KAGVTQTPRYLIKTRGQQVTLSCSPISGHRSVSWYQQTPGQGLQFLFEYFSETQRNKGNFPGRFSGRQFSNSRSEMNVSTLELGDSALYLCASSLVGGSLGRTDTQYFGPGTRLTVL.

V gene TRBV5-1 combines with J gene TRBJ2-7, with TRBD2 matching over 7 bases. The CDR3 extends over 14 amino acids. Trimming cost V 6 bases and J 0 bases; bases outside gene matches: 6. The germline gives CDR1 SGHRS, CDR2 YFSETQ. CDR3 in DNA: TGCGCCAGCAAACCACGGGAGGTCTCCTACGAGCAGTACTTC. Protein: CASKPREVSYEQYF.

V gene TRBV6-1 combines with J gene TRBJ1-2, with D possibly being TRBD1 (5 bases). This CDR3 has 15 amino acids. Trimming took off 1 base at V and 4 bases at J, with 13 bases between the two ends. CDR1 is MNHNS, CDR2 SASEGT, per germline. CDR3 nucleotide sequence: TGTGCCAGCAGTGAAGGGGTAGGGGATTCCTATGGCTACACCTTC. It translates to CASSEGVGDSYGYTF.

In its sample, this clone was seen once. The chain carries TRBV27 and TRBJ2-7; TRBD2 is a possible D gene (5 bases). Germline values: CDR1 MNHEY, CDR2 SMNVEV (reference sequence). The CDR3 totals 12 residues. The V and J ends lost 3 bases and 5 bases respectively, with 8 bases between them. CDR3 coding DNA: TGTGCCAGCAGTTTCGGGGTACACGAGCAGTACTTC. It specifies CASSFGVHEQYF.

The chain uses TRBV14 and TRBJ2-2; maybe TRBD1 (6 bases). This CDR3 spans 14 amino acids. Per germline, CDR1 SGHDN and CDR2 FVKESK. The V end was cut by 6 bases, the J end by 5 bases, with 13 bases between. The CDR3, as DNA: TGTGCCAGCAGTCGACTGGGACAAACCGGGGAGCTGTTTTTT. Translated, it gives CASSRLGQTGELFF.

The rearrangement links TRBV4-1 to TRBJ2-1; 11 bases map to TRBD2. This CDR3 is built from 17 residues. J lost 4 bases, V lost 3 bases, and 8 bases had no gene match. In germline, CDR1 is MGHRA, CDR2 YSYEKL. CDR3 nucleotides: TGCGCCAGCAGCCACATAGCGGGAGGGATCGTTTACAATGAGCAGTTCTTC. Protein product: CASSHIAGGIVYNEQFF.

Here the CDR3 reads CASTTDGGANYGYTF. The CDR3 coding sequence is TGTGCCAGCACCACGGACGGAGGAGCTAACTATGGCTACACCTTC. This chain links TRBV5-4 with TRBJ1-2, with unresolved D. V was trimmed by 6 bases and J by 0 bases, leaving 15 bases between them. The CDR3 is made up of 15 amino acids. The germline V gene has CDR1 SGHNT and CDR2 YYREEE (reference sequence). The full variable domain, rest sourced from reference TRBV5-4 and TRBJ1-2, is ETGVTQSPTHLIKTRGQQVTLRCSSQSGHNTVSWYQQALGQGPQFIFQYYREEENGRGNFPPRFSGLQFPNYSSELNVNALELDDSALYLCASTTDGGANYGYTFGSGTRLTVV.

V gene TRBV10-3 combines with J gene TRBJ1-2; D is ambiguous. Germline V gene data show CDR1 as ENHRY and CDR2 as SYGVKD. The length of the CDR3 is 14 residues. The germline V and J ends were trimmed by 1 base and 2 bases, with 8 bases remaining between them. CDR3 nucleotides: TGTGCCATCAGTGAGTGGGAGCGAAACTATGGCTACACCTTC. This translates into CAISEWERNYGYTF.

The chain recombines TRBV5-4 with TRBJ2-3; D is perhaps TRBD2 (5 bases). Trimming shortened V by 4 bases and J by 1 base, and 10 bases separated the two germline ends. Looked up from germline, CDR1 is SGHNT and CDR2 is YYREEE (reference sequence). CDR3 size: 14 residues. The CDR3 DNA is TGTGCCAGCAGCCCGGACTCGCGCACAGATACGCAGTATTTT. This sequence encodes CASSPDSRTDTQYF. Together with reference TRBV5-4 and TRBJ2-3, the CDR3 gives the full variable domain: ETGVTQSPTHLIKTRGQQVTLRCSSQSGHNTVSWYQQALGQGPQFIFQYYREEENGRGNFPPRFSGLQFPNYSSELNVNALELDDSALYLCASSPDSRTDTQYFGPGTRLTVL.

This clone was seen only once. This chain joins TRBV7-2 and TRBJ2-3; tentatively, D is TRBD1 (5 bases). The CDR3 runs 14 residues. V was cut by 3 bases and J by 2 bases, with 9 bases left in between. Germline loops: CDR1 SGHTA, CDR2 FQGNSA. CDR3 DNA: TGTGCCAGCAGCTTCCGACAGTACACAGATACGCAGTATTTT. It yields the protein CASSFRQYTDTQYF.

J is TRBJ1-2 and V is TRBV5-6; the match to TRBD1 covers 9 bases. CDR1 is SGHDT, CDR2 YYEEEE, per germline. CDR3 length: 16 amino acids. J was trimmed by 4 bases and V by 3 bases; bases with no gene match: 10. CDR3 bases: TGTGCCAGCAGCTCGGGGAGGGACAGGGTCTCCTATGGCTACACCTTC. It encodes CASSSGRDRVSYGYTF.

The CDR3 protein is CASSATSANNEQFF. CDR3 nucleotides: TGTGCCAGCAGCGCAACTAGCGCCAACAATGAGCAGTTCTTC. The V and J genes are TRBV9 and TRBJ2-1; TRBD2 matches at 7 bases. Germline lookup yields CDR1 SGDLS and CDR2 YYNGEE. CDR3 length: 14 residues. The trim removed 3 bases at V and 5 bases at J, leaving 5 bases unmatched.

The CDR3 spells CASSLQGDPVRGTEAFF. As DNA, the CDR3 is TGCGCCAGCAGCTTACAGGGGGACCCGGTTAGGGGCACTGAAGCTTTCTTT. This rearrangement joins TRBV5-1 to TRBJ1-1, with 8 bases fitting TRBD1. The germline V gene has CDR1 SGHRS and CDR2 YFSETQ. V dropped 2 bases and J dropped 4; count of bases not matched to a gene: 13. There are 17 residues in the CDR3.

The chain couples TRBV7-2 to TRBJ2-2; no definite D call. The CDR3 sequence is 13 residues long. Germline values: CDR1 SGHTA, CDR2 FQGNSA. Trimming shortened V by 5 bases and J by 5 bases, and 9 bases separated the two germline ends. CDR3 loop: CASSPFGTGELFF. CDR3 DNA: TGTGCCAGCAGCCCCTTCGGGACCGGGGAGCTGTTTTTT.

The V call is TRBV28, the J call TRBJ2-1, with TRBD2 as a possible D gene (6 bases). The V and J ends lost 5 bases and 15 bases respectively, with 23 bases between them. CDR1 and CDR2 (germline): MDHEN, SYDVKM. The CDR3 is made up of 14 amino acids. Here the CDR3 DNA reads TGTGCCAGCAGTCTGACTAGTTCGCCCATAACTGGGTTCTTC. This translates into CASSLTSSPITGFF.

The V and J genes are TRBV27 and TRBJ2-7, with a weak D call TRBD1 (6 bases). The CDR3 is made up of 15 amino acids. CDR1 is MNHEY, CDR2 SMNVEV, per germline (reference sequence). V was pared by 4 bases and J by 6 bases, with 19 bases between. The CDR3, as DNA: TGTGCCAGCAGTTCGATGGGGGCAGGGACGGGCGAGCAGTACTTC. The encoded protein is CASSSMGAGTGEQYF.

This clone came up a few times. V and J are TRBV19 and TRBJ1-1, with D unresolved. This CDR3 has 17 residues. Germline values: CDR1 LNHDA, CDR2 SQIVND (reference sequence). Trimming shortened V by 6 bases and J by 4 bases, and 24 bases separated the two germline ends. The CDR3 sequence is CASSPGLGFGSITEAFF. The CDR3 DNA follows: TGTGCCAGTAGCCCGGGGTTGGGGTTTGGAAGTATCACTGAAGCTTTCTTT.

There are a few counts of this clone. This chain connects TRBV9 to TRBJ2-3; 9 nucleotides agree with TRBD2. CDR3 length equals 16 residues. V lost 0 bases and J lost 1; bases outside the gene matches: 3. Germline values: CDR1 SGDLS, CDR2 YYNGEE. DNA of the CDR3: TGTGCCAGCAGCGTAGGAGCGGGAGGAGGCACAGATACGCAGTATTTT. Protein sequence: CASSVGAGGGTDTQYF.

The chain couples TRBV13 to TRBJ2-7; D call uncertain. Germline assignment: CDR1 PRHDT and CDR2 FYEKMQ (reference sequence). This CDR3 contains 14 residues. V was cut by 2 bases and J by 5 bases, with 13 bases left in between. CDR3 nucleotides: TGTGCCAGCAGCTTAAGACGGGTAGGCGACGAGCAGTACTTC. This translates into CASSLRRVGDEQYF.